This is a list of T cell receptor beta chains from one sample in a study of blood T cell repertoires in COVID-19. Profiled with immunoSEQ multiplex PCR; TCRdb holds only in-frame clones, not every one. The table records roughly 260,000 clones, more than 70% of them present only once. Sequenced sample: peripheral blood. The receptors derive from a woman aged 40 to 49 who had recovered from COVID-19. Both conserved end residues are part of each CDR3. The D gene is left open where the match is weak. Part of the rows lack a size; the others show once, few, many or a class for expanded clones.

size	J	D	V	CDR3	DNA
-	TRBJ1-5	-	TRBV28	CASRGSTGQPQHF	TGTGCCAGCAGGGGATCCACAGGACAGCCCCAGCATTTT
-	TRBJ1-1	TRBD1	TRBV5-1	CASSLQGAETEAFF	TGCGCCAGCAGCTTGCAGGGGGCGGAAACTGAAGCTTTCTTT
once	TRBJ2-7	-	TRBV19	CASSINRGSYEQYF	TGTGCCAGTAGTATAAATCGGGGGTCCTACGAGCAGTACTTC
-	TRBJ2-7	-	TRBV7-7	CASSLEAPGGADEQYF	TGTGCTAGCAGCTTAGAGGCCCCCGGCGGGGCAGACGAGCAGTACTTC
-	TRBJ2-5	-	TRBV6-1	CASSEADSGRMPRETQYF	TGTGCCAGCAGTGAAGCGGACAGTGGAAGGATGCCCAGGGAGACCCAGTACTTC
-	TRBJ2-7	TRBD2	TRBV5-1	CASSLSGGAYEQYF	TGCGCCAGCAGCTTGAGCGGGGGGGCCTACGAGCAGTACTTC
-	TRBJ2-3	-	TRBV11-2	CASSLVSPGTQYF	TGTGCCAGCAGCTTAGTTAGCCCTGGAACGCAGTATTTT
-	TRBJ2-3	TRBD1	TRBV24-1	CATSDRRGPGTQYF	TGTGCCACCAGTGACCGAAGGGGGCCGGGTACGCAGTATTTT
-	TRBJ2-7	TRBD2	TRBV5-4	CASSPWASGGSYEQYF	TGTGCCAGCAGCCCCTGGGCTAGCGGGGGATCCTACGAGCAGTACTTC
once	TRBJ2-3	TRBD1	TRBV24-1	CATSDSLQGAQYF	TGTGCCACCAGTGATTCCTTGCAGGGGGCGCAGTATTTT
-	TRBJ2-3	-	TRBV27	CASSLRGTSTDTQYF	TGTGCCAGCTCGCTCCGGGGGACTAGCACAGATACGCAGTATTTT
-	TRBJ2-7	TRBD1	TRBV7-8	CASSSTYGQGRAYEQYF	TGTGCCAGCAGCTCGACCTATGGACAGGGGCGCGCCTACGAGCAGTACTTC
-	TRBJ2-5	TRBD1	TRBV7-2	CASSTPTGAETQYF	TGTGCCAGCAGCACACCTACAGGGGCAGAGACCCAGTACTTC
-	TRBJ2-2	-	TRBV30	CAWSEQTGELFF	TGTGCCTGGAGTGAGCAAACCGGGGAGCTGTTTTTT
-	TRBJ1-3	TRBD1	TRBV19	CASSENDRGIRNTIYF	TGTGCCAGTAGTGAGAATGACAGGGGCATCAGAAACACCATATATTTT
-	TRBJ2-7	-	TRBV6-2/TRBV6-3	CASSRTATYEQYF	TGTGCCAGCAGTAGGACAGCCACCTACGAGCAGTACTTC
-	TRBJ1-6	-	TRBV2	CASTLSSGSAGSYNSPLHF	TGTGCCAGCACCCTAAGTTCGGGGTCCGCGGGCTCCTATAATTCACCCCTCCACTTT
few	TRBJ2-2	-	TRBV2	CASRGQTGELFF	TGTGCCAGCCGGGGACAAACCGGGGAGCTGTTTTTT
-	TRBJ1-2	TRBD1	TRBV5-8	CASSPGQGRTNYGYTF	TGTGCCAGCAGCCCGGGACAGGGAAGGACTAACTATGGCTACACCTTC
-	TRBJ2-3	TRBD1	TRBV9	CASSVATGTGKTDTQYF	TGTGCCAGCAGCGTAGCTACCGGGACAGGGAAAACAGATACGCAGTATTTT
-	TRBJ2-7	-	TRBV9	CASSRDTGPSYEQYF	TGTGCCAGCAGCCGGGACACCGGACCATCCTACGAGCAGTACTTC
-	TRBJ1-3	-	TRBV20-1	CSASKGGAGNTIYF	TGCAGTGCTAGTAAGGGAGGCGCTGGAAACACCATATATTTT
-	TRBJ2-7	TRBD1	TRBV6-1	CASSGKGGTGGDEQYF	TGTGCCAGCAGTGGGAAGGGGGGGACAGGGGGCGACGAGCAGTACTTC
-	TRBJ2-5	-	TRBV5-1	CASSWRAGETQYF	TGCGCCAGCAGCTGGCGGGCGGGAGAGACCCAGTACTTC
-	TRBJ2-7	-	TRBV7-2	CASSRTGSYEQYF	TGTGCCAGCAGCCGCACGGGCTCCTACGAGCAGTACTTC
once	TRBJ2-2	TRBD1	TRBV19	CASNEGQGNGELFF	TGTGCCAGTAACGAGGGACAGGGCAACGGGGAGCTGTTTTTT
few	TRBJ1-2	-	TRBV4-2	CASSPRTGDDYGYTF	TGTGCCAGCAGCCCGCGGACGGGGGATGACTATGGCTACACCTTC
-	TRBJ2-1	TRBD2	TRBV20-1	CSASSGRAFF	TGCAGTGCTAGTAGCGGGAGGGCGTTCTTC
-	TRBJ2-1	TRBD1	TRBV5-1	CASSLQGANNEQFF	TGCGCCAGCAGCTTACAGGGGGCTAACAATGAGCAGTTCTTC
-	TRBJ1-5	TRBD1	TRBV4-3	CASSQDHRQGSQPQHF	TGCGCCAGCAGCCAAGATCACCGACAGGGTTCTCAGCCCCAGCATTTT
once	TRBJ2-3	TRBD2	TRBV4-1	CASSPLGRERADTQYF	TGCGCCAGCAGCCCGCTTGGGCGGGAGCGCGCAGATACGCAGTATTTT
-	TRBJ1-2	TRBD1	TRBV24-1	CATSRIGTDRSDYGYTF	TGTGCCACCAGTAGGATTGGGACGGACAGGAGTGACTATGGCTACACCTTC
once	TRBJ2-2	-	TRBV4-2	CASSPFRTDTGELFF	TGTGCCAGCAGCCCCTTCCGTACAGACACCGGGGAGCTGTTTTTT
-	TRBJ2-2	TRBD2	TRBV4-3	CASSRSHRGGGGTGELFF	TGCGCCAGCAGCCGCTCACACAGAGGTGGGGGGGGTACCGGGGAGCTGTTTTTT
-	TRBJ2-7	TRBD1	TRBV7-2	CASTDRGGTEEQYF	TGTGCCAGCACCGACAGGGGCGGTACGGAAGAGCAGTACTTC
-	TRBJ2-2	-	TRBV19	CASSISPKQNTGELFF	TGTGCCAGTAGTATTAGCCCCAAGCAGAACACCGGGGAGCTGTTTTTT
-	TRBJ2-6	-	TRBV3-1/TRBV3-2	CASSLERPGANVLTF	TGTGCCAGCAGCCTCGAGCGGCCTGGGGCCAACGTCCTGACTTTC
-	TRBJ2-3	-	TRBV11-3	CASSLGLQLSTDTQYF	TGTGCCAGCAGCCTGGGACTCCAGCTTAGCACAGATACGCAGTATTTT
-	TRBJ2-1	-	TRBV5-1	CASSPQTNSYNEQFF	TGCGCCAGCAGCCCGCAGACAAACTCCTACAATGAGCAGTTCTTC
-	TRBJ2-2	-	TRBV19	CASSGSGTNTGELFF	TGTGCCAGTAGTGGCAGCGGAACGAACACCGGGGAGCTGTTTTTT
once	TRBJ2-5	TRBD2	TRBV3-1/TRBV3-2	CASSHERGAQETQYF	TGTGCCAGCAGCCACGAGCGGGGGGCCCAAGAGACCCAGTACTTC
-	TRBJ2-2	-	TRBV6-2/TRBV6-3	CASSWSQGRTNTGELFF	TGTGCCAGCAGTTGGTCCCAGGGGCGAACGAACACCGGGGAGCTGTTTTTT
-	TRBJ2-3	-	TRBV24-1	CATSERFRTDTQYF	TGTGCCACCAGTGAACGGTTCCGCACAGATACGCAGTATTTT
-	TRBJ1-1	TRBD1	TRBV6-1	CASSEAGARGPKNTEAFF	TGTGCCAGCAGTGAAGCGGGCGCCAGGGGGCCCAAGAACACTGAAGCTTTCTTT
-	TRBJ2-2	-	TRBV7-2	CASSLGGQNTGELFF	TGTGCCAGCAGCCTCGGGGGGCAGAACACCGGGGAGCTGTTTTTT
-	TRBJ1-3	-	TRBV30	CAWGTSGNTIYF	TGTGCCTGGGGCACATCTGGAAACACCATATATTTT
-	TRBJ1-2	TRBD1	TRBV3-1/TRBV3-2	CASSHLGQSDGYTF	TGTGCCAGCAGCCATTTGGGACAGTCAGACGGCTACACCTTC